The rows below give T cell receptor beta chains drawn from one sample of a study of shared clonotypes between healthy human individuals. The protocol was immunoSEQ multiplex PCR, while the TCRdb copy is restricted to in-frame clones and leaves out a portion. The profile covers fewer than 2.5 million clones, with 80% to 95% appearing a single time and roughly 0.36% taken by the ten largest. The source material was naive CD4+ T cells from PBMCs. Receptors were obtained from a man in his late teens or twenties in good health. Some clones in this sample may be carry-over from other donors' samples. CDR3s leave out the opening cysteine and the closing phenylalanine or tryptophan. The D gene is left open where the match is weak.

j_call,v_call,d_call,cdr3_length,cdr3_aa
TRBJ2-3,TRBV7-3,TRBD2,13,ASSRLAGSTDTQY
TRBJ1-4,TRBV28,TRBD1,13,ASTRAGQGNEKLF
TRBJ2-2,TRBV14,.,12,ASSQDHYHWELF
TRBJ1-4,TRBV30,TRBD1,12,AWATGTGFEKLF
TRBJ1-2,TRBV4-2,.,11,ASSHVADSGYT
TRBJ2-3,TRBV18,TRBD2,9,ASGRGDTQY
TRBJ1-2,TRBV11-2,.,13,ASSRNVGDSDGYT
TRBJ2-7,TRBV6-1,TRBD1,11,ATSTGGPNEQY
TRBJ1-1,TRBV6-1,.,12,ASLEVGGNTEAF
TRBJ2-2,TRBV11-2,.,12,ASSLQGSTGELF
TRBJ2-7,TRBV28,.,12,ASSAGGFPYEQY
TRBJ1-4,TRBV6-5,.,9,ASRGREKLF
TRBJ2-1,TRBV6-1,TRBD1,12,ASRPGGSYNEQF
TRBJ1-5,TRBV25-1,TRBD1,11,ASRQGVDQPQH
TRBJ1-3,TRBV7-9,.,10,ASRVTGNTIY
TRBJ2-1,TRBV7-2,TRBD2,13,ASSLTSGRDNEQF
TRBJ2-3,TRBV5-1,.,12,ASSLAAGTDTQY
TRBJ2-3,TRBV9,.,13,ASSPGWGSTDTQY
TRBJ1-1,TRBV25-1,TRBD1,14,ASSEFSRQGRTEAF